What follows describes a single T cell receptor (beta chain). The record originates from a study of CD8 T cells in Susac syndrome. RNA amounts of about 0.45 to 1 ug underwent reverse transcription with random hexamers. Multiplex PCR with immunoSEQ amplified the TCR beta CDR3 across 54 Vbeta and 13 Jbeta. TCRdb used MiXCR to reprocess the immunoSEQ multiplex PCR reads, holding one entry per CDR3 protein. The sample records around 99,000 distinct CDR3 sequences, about 96% being singletons. CDR3 size: 14 residues. The germline CDR1 and CDR2 sequences are LNHDA and SQIVND (reference sequence). The ends were cut back, 6 bases at V and 3 bases at J, with 15 bases in the middle.

This TCR was recovered from a human donor in good health. The chain is built from TRBV19 and TRBJ2-7; D is possibly TRBD1 or TRBD2 (5 bases each). Sample: CD4+ T cells from PBMCs. CDR3 nucleotides: TGTGCCAGTAGGGGCTCCTGGGACGACTACGAGCAGTACTTC. Its protein product is CASRGSWDDYEQYF.